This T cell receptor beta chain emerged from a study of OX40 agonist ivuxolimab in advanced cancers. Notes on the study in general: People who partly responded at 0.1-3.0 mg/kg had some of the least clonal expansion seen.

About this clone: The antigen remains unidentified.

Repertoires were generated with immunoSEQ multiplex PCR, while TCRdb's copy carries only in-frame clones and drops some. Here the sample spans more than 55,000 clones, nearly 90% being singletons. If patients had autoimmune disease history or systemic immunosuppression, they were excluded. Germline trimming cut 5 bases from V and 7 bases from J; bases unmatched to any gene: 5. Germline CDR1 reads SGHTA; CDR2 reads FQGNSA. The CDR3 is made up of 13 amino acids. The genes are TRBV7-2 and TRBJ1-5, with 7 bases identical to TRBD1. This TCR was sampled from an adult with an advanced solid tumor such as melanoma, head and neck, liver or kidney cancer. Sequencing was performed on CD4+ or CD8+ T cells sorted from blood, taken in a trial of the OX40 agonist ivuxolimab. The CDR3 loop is CASSQGVGQPQHF. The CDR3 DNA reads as TGTGCCAGCAGCCAGGGGGTTGGGCAGCCCCAGCATTTT.